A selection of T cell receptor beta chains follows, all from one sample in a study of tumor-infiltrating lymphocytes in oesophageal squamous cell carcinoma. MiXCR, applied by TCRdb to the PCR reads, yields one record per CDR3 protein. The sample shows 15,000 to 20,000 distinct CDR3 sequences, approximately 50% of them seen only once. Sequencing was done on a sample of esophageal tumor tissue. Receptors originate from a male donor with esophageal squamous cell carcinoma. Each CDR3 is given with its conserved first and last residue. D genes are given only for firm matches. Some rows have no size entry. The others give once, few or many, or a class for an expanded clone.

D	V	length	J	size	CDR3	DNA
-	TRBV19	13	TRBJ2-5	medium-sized	CASSSRVEETQYF	TGTGCCAGTAGTTCTCGAGTAGAAGAGACCCAGTACTTC
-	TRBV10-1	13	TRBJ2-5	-	CASSGSGVETQYF	TGCGCCAGCAGTGGATCGGGAGTGGAGACCCAGTACTTC
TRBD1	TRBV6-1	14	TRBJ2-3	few	CASSDAGGLYEQYF	TGTGCCAGCAGTGACGCAGGGGGTCTCTACGAGCAGTATTTT
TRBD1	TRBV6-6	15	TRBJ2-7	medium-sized	CASSSRGGASYEQYF	TGTGCCAGCAGTTCTCGAGGGGGCGCCTCCTACGAGCAGTACTTC
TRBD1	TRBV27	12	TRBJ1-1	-	CASRTGVTEAFF	TGTGCCAGCAGAACAGGGGTAACTGAAGCTTTCTTT
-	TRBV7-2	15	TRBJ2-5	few	CASSLWEVSQETQYF	TGTGCCAGCAGCTTATGGGAGGTCAGCCAGGAGACCCAGTACTTC
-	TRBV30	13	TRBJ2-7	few	CAWSVGDRGEQYF	TGTGCCTGGAGTGTAGGGGATCGGGGCGAGCAGTACTTC
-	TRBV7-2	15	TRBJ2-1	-	CASSLGWSSYNEQFF	TGTGCCAGCAGCTTAGGGTGGAGCTCCTACAATGAGCAGTTCTTC
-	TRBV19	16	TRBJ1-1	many	CASTPLYAGGATEAFF	TGTGCCAGCACTCCATTATACGCGGGGGGGGCCACTGAAGCTTTCTTT
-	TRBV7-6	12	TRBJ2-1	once	CASRSPYNEQFF	TGTGCCAGCAGAAGTCCATACAATGAGCAGTTCTTC
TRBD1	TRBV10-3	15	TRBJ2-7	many	CAISETGQGTYEQYF	TGTGCCATCAGTGAGACCGGACAGGGTACCTACGAGCAGTACTTC
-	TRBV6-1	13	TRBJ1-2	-	CASSNTGARSYTF	TGTGCCAGCAGTAATACCGGGGCAAGGAGCTACACCTTC
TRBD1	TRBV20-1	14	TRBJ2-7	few	CSARVGTVDYEQYF	TGCAGTGCTAGAGTCGGGACAGTCGACTACGAGCAGTACTTC
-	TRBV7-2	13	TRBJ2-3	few	CASSGNFADTQYF	TGTGCCAGCAGCGGCAACTTTGCAGATACGCAGTATTTT
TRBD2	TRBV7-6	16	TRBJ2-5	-	CASSPGVAGSQETQYF	TGTGCTAGCAGCCCCGGGGTAGCGGGCTCTCAAGAGACCCAGTACTTC
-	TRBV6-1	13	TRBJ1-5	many	CASSYGHNQPQHF	TGTGCCAGCAGTTATGGGCATAATCAGCCCCAGCATTTT
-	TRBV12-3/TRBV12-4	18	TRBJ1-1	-	CASSSQLSVGVLDTEAFF	TGTGCCAGCAGTTCCCAGCTCTCGGTTGGAGTGTTGGACACTGAAGCTTTCTTT
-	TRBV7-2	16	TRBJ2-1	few	CASGYRGGTQYNEQFF	TGTGCCAGCGGGTATAGGGGTGGGACTCAGTACAATGAGCAGTTCTTC
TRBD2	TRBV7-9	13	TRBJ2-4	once	CASSLEAGTSEFF	TGTGCCAGCAGCTTAGAGGCCGGGACTAGCGAGTTCTTC
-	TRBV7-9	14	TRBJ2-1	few	CASSLAGKVNEQFF	TGTGCCAGCAGCTTAGCGGGAAAGGTCAATGAGCAGTTCTTC
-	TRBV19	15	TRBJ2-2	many	CASSIREGGTGELFF	TGTGCCAGTAGTATAAGGGAGGGGGGCACCGGGGAGCTGTTTTTT
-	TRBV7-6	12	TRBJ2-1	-	CASSPVGAEQFF	TGTGCCAGCAGCCCTGTGGGAGCGGAGCAGTTCTTC